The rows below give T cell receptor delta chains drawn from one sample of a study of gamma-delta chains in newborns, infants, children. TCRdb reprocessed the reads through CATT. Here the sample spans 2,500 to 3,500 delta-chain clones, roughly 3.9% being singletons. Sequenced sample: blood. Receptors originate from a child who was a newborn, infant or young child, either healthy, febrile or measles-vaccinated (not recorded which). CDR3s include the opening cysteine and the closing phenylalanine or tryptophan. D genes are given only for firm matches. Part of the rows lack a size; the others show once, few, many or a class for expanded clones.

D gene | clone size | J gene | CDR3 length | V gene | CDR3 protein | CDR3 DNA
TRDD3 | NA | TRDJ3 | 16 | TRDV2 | CAGGTGGYWDTRQMFF | TGTGCCGGTGGCACTGGGGGATATTGGGACACCCGACAGATGTTTTTC
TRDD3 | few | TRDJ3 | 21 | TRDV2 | CACDSVWSAGGYAWDTRQMFF | TGTGCCTGTGACTCGGTATGGAGTGCTGGGGGATACGCCTGGGACACCCGACAGATGTTTTTC
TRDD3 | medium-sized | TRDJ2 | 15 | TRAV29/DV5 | CAASAGGYKAAQLFF | TGTGCAGCAAGCGCGGGGGGATACAAGGCAGCACAACTCTTCTTT
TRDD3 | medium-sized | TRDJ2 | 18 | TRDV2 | CACDTVGGIRESAAQLFF | TGTGCCTGTGACACCGTCGGGGGGATACGCGAGTCGGCAGCACAACTCTTCTTT
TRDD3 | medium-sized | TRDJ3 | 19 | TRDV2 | CACDTVLGDTSWDTRQMFF | TGTGCCTGTGACACCGTACTGGGGGATACTTCCTGGGACACCCGACAGATGTTTTTC
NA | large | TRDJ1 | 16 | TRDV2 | CACVSLGTYNTDKLIF | TGTGCCTGTGTAAGTTTGGGGACTTACAACACCGATAAACTCATCTTT
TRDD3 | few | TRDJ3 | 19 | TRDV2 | CACEKPGDTSSWDTRQMFF | TGTGCCTGTGAAAAGCCGGGGGATACGAGCTCCTGGGACACCCGTCAGATGTTTTTC
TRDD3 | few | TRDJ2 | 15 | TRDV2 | CACDRLLGDTAQLFF | TGTGCCTGTGACCGTTTACTGGGGGATACAGCACAACTCTTCTTT
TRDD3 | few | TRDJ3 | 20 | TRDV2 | CARDTAGGYRSSWDTRQMFF | TGTGCCCGTGACACCGCTGGGGGATACCGGAGCTCCTGGGACACCCGCCAGATGTTTTTC
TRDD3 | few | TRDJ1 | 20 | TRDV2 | CARDTLTTGGYVKYTDKLIF | TGCGCCCGTGACACCTTGACTACTGGGGGATACGTGAAGTACACCGATAAACTCATCTTT
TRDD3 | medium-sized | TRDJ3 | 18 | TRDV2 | CACDALLGSSWDTRQMFF | TGTGCCTGTGACGCCTTACTGGGGAGCTCCTGGGACACCCGACAGATGTTTTTC
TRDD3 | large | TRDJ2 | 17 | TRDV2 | CACELLGASTLTAQLFF | TGTGCCTGTGAGCTACTGGGGGCCTCCACTTTGACAGCACAACTCTTCTTT
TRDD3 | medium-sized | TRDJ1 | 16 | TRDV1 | CALGLSSTLGVGKLIF | TGTGCTCTTGGGTTATCTTCCACCCTGGGGGTGGGTAAACTCATCTTT
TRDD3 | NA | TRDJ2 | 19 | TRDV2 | CACDSLRTGEPYLTAQLFF | TGTGCATGTGACTCACTTCGTACTGGGGAGCCCTACTTGACAGCACAACTCTTCTTT
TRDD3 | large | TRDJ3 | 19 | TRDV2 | CACDFVLGDSPWDTRQMFF | TGTGCCTGTGACTTCGTACTGGGGGATTCCCCCTGGGACACCCGACAGATGTTTTTC
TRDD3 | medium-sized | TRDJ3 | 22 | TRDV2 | CACDTVGGGYGGLAWDTRQMFF | TGTGCCTGTGACACCGTAGGTGGGGGATACGGGGGACTGGCCTGGGACACCCGACAGATGTTTTTC
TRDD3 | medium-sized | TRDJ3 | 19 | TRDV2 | CACDTRGIQLSWDTRQMFF | TGTGCCTGTGACACCCGGGGGATACAACTCTCCTGGGACACCCGACAGATGTTTTTC
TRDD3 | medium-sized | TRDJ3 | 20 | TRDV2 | CACDAVLGDTSSWDTRQMFF | TGTGCCTGTGACGCCGTACTGGGGGATACTAGCTCCTGGGACACCCGACAGATGTTTTTC
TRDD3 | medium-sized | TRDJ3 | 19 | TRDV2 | CACDTWGIHDTWDTRQMFF | TGTGCCTGTGACACCTGGGGGATACACGACACCTGGGACACCCGACAGATGTTTTTC
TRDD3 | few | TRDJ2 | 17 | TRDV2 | CAYDPLGVIALTAQLFF | TGTGCCTATGATCCTCTGGGGGTCATAGCTTTGACGGCACAACTCTTCTTT
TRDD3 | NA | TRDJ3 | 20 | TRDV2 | CACDTVLGDTSSWGTRQMFF | TGTGCCTGTGACACCGTACTGGGGGATACAAGCTCCTGGGGCACCCGACAGATGTTTTTC
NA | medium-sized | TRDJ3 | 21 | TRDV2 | CACDTGTLGWVHSWDTRQMFF | TGTGCCTGTGACACCGGTACCCTTGGCTGGGTCCACTCCTGGGACACCCGACAGATGTTTTTC
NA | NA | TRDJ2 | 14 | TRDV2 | CACDTRDLTAQLFF | TGTGCCTGTGACACGAGGGATTTAACAGCACAACTCTTCTTT
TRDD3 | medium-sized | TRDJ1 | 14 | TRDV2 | CACDTGGYADKLIF | TGTGCCTGTGACACTGGGGGATACGCCGATAAACTCATCTTT
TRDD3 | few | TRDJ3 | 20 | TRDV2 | CASDTVLGDTRSWDTRQMFF | TGCGCCAGTGACACCGTACTGGGGGATACGCGCTCCTGGGACACCCGACAGATGTTTTTC
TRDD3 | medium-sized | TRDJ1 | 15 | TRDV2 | CACDSLVGDTHKLIF | TGTGCCTGTGACAGCCTCGTGGGGGATACTCATAAACTCATCTTT